This T cell receptor (beta chain) was observed in a study of blood T cell repertoires in COVID-19. Only in-frame clones appear in the TCRdb table, and some are missing; sequencing was by immunoSEQ multiplex PCR. The profile covers around 190,000 clones, with 80% appearing a single time and 6.9% taken by the ten largest. V was pared by 2 bases and J by 6 bases, with 14 bases between. This CDR3 is 15 amino acids long. Per the germline V gene, CDR1 is LNHNV and CDR2 is YYDKDF (reference sequence). Sequencing was carried out using peripheral blood. The receptor was isolated from a man aged 55 to 70 with acute or convalescent COVID-19. This chain joins TRBV15 and TRBJ2-1; D is possibly TRBD2 (5 bases). The CDR3 DNA reads as TGTGCCACCAGCAGAAATGGCGGGTCGGTCAATGAGCAGTTCTTC. Its translation: CATSRNGGSVNEQFF.